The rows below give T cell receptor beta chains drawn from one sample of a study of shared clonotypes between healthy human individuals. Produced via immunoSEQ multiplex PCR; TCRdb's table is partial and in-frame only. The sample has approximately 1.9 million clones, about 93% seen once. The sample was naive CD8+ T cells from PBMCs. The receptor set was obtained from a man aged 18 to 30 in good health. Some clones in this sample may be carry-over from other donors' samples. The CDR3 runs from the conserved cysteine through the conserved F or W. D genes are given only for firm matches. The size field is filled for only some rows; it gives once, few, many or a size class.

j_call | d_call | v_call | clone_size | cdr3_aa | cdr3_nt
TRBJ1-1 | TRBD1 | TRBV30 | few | CAWSPGTGNTEAFF | TGTGCCTGGAGTCCCGGGACAGGGAACACTGAAGCTTTCTTT
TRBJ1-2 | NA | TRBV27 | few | CASSFLGFGDGYTF | TGTGCCAGCAGTTTCCTGGGTTTCGGCGATGGCTACACCTTC
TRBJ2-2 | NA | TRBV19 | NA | CASSELGESGELFF | TGTGCCAGTAGTGAACTGGGGGAGTCCGGGGAGCTGTTTTTT
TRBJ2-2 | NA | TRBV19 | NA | CASSIDWGVGELFF | TGTGCCAGTAGTATAGATTGGGGTGTCGGGGAGCTGTTTTTT
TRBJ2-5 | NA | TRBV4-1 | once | CASSQDEGLETQYF | TGCGCCAGCAGCCAAGATGAGGGTTTGGAGACCCAGTACTTC
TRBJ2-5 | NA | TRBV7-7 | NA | CASSPLVVRQETQYF | TGTGCCAGCAGCCCCTTGGTAGTCCGTCAAGAGACCCAGTACTTC
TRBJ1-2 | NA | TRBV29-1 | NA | CSVGPDSYGYTF | TGCAGCGTTGGTCCGGACAGCTATGGCTACACCTTC
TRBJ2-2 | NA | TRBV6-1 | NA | CASSDAHQNTGELFF | TGTGCCAGCAGTGATGCACACCAGAACACCGGGGAGCTGTTTTTT
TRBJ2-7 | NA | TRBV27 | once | CASSPTVTYEQYF | TGTGCCAGCAGCCCGACAGTCACCTACGAGCAGTACTTC
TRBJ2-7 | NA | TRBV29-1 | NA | CSVEDSQTGYEQYF | TGCAGCGTTGAGGATTCTCAAACAGGATACGAGCAGTACTTC
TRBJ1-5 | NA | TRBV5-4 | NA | CASSLYGTGTGNQPQHF | TGTGCCAGCAGCTTGTACGGCACCGGGACCGGTAATCAGCCCCAGCATTTT
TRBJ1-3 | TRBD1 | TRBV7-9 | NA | CASSLDGHRGSGNTIYF | TGTGCCAGCAGCTTAGATGGCCACAGGGGATCTGGAAACACCATATATTTT
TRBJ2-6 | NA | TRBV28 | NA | CASSLYSGANVLTF | TGTGCCAGCAGTTTGTATTCTGGGGCCAACGTCCTGACTTTC
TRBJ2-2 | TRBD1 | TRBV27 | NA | CASNPGTGNTGELFF | TGTGCCAGCAATCCCGGGACAGGGAACACCGGGGAGCTGTTTTTT
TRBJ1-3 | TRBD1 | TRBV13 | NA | CASSNPGGTGNTIYF | TGTGCCAGCAGCAATCCAGGGGGCACTGGAAACACCATATATTTT
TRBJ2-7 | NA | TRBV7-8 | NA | CASSTSTGIYEQYF | TGTGCCAGCAGCACCTCGACAGGTATCTACGAGCAGTACTTC
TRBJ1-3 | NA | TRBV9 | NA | CASSVDRENTIYF | TGTGCCAGCAGCGTAGACAGGGAGAACACCATATATTTT
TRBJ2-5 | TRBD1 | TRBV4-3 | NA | CASSPDDRGRGETQYF | TGCGCCAGCAGCCCTGACGACAGGGGGCGCGGAGAGACCCAGTACTTC
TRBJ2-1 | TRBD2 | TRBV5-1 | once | CASSLESVLAGGGEQFF | TGCGCCAGCAGCTTGGAGTCGGTACTAGCGGGAGGGGGTGAGCAGTTCTTC
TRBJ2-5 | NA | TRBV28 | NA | CASSPPRRQFLQETQYF | TGTGCCAGCAGTCCTCCCAGGCGGCAGTTTTTACAAGAGACCCAGTACTTC
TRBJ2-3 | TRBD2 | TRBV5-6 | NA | CASSFGVGRGRSDTQYF | TGTGCCAGCAGCTTTGGTGTTGGGAGGGGCCGTTCAGATACGCAGTATTTT